Detailed here is one T cell receptor beta chain. Which antigen it targets is not known. No much larger clone exists at a distance of one base, and base qualities are not known. Whole blood was collected in K2EDTA tubes by collaborating institutions according to the institutions' own protocols. For TCRbeta analysis, collaborator samples were shipped as frozen whole blood, as isolated PBMCs, or as DNA extracted from either sample type. The germline V gene provides CDR1 SGHAT and CDR2 FQNNGV. V drops 5 bases and J drops 5 bases, leaving 19 bases in between. The CDR3 runs 15 residues from the cysteine to the phenylalanine. Only the CDR3 DNA is retained, 45 bases long and in frame from the first base. This sample is part of a study of blood T cell repertoires in COVID-19 (dated by TCRdb to the early 2020s). For the wider study: The collaborator samples originated in the United States, Italy and Spain and spanned the acute and convalescent phases of COVID-19. The prospective study material was composed of cDNA or gDNA derived from T cells, B-cell-depleted T cells, or PBMCs. Deeply sampled blood TCRbeta repertoires from subjects exposed to, actively infected with, or recovered from COVID-19 were included in the dataset. The repertoires were made available in a free public database intended to serve as a resource for research on the immune response to SARS-CoV-2. The samples were drawn from the first 160 participants of the ongoing ImmuneRACE study and from 950 to 1,500 subjects provided by 6 global collaborators. The sample metadata nearly always contained a de-identified subject ID, COVID-19 status, age in years and sex. HLA class I and class II types, where available, came from metadata supplied by the sample provider rather than from assay-based typing. Study-wide conclusions, independent of this receptor: The quantity of clinical and demographic metadata differed by source and by participant and was supplied without curation.

TCRbeta CDR3 regions were amplified from genomic DNA by means of the immunoSEQ Assay, a bias-controlled multiplex PCR. Under the source paper's analysis protocol: The number of nucleated cells in each sample was estimated by amplification of reference gene primers within the assay. To quantify the absolute abundance of each unique TCRbeta CDR3 rearrangement, sequence reads were collapsed and filtered. For each sample, productive Simpson clonality was calculated as the square root of Simpson's diversity index across productive rearrangements. TCRdb holds this immuneACCESS table with in-frame rearrangements only. Some clones are missing; in checked studies, unresolved V genes explain under half, and the rest has no known cause. V and J calls and clone size are those listed in that table; D and trimming were worked out from the DNA. Across this sample there are about 190,000 clones, with approximately 90% seen only once. The top ten clones comprise around 1.9% of the sample.

Sequencing used peripheral blood. The chain employs TRBV11-2 and TRBJ2-7; matching of 6 bases hints at TRBD1 as the D gene. The sequence came from a man in his sixties or seventies with active or convalescent COVID-19. The CDR3 protein sequence reads: CASSPQGSSRDEQYF. DNA sequence: TGTGCCAGCAGCCCACAGGGTTCCTCTAGGGACGAGCAGTACTTC.